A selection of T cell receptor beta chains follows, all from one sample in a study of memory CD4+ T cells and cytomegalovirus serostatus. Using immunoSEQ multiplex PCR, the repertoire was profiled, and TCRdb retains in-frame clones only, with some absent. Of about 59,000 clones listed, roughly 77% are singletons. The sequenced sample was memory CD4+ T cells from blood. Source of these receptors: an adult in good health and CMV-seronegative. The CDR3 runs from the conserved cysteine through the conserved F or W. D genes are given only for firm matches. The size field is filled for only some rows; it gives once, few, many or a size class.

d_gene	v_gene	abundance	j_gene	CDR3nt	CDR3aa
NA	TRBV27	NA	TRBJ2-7	TGTGCCAGCAGCCGAACACAGGGAATTGGGGAGCAGTACTTC	CASSRTQGIGEQYF
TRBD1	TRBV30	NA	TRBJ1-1	TGTGCCTGCGGACAGGGGGCCTCAATGAACACTGAAGCTTTCTTT	CACGQGASMNTEAFF
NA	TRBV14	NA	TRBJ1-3	TGTGCCAGCAGCCCTACAGGGCCCCCCGGGGGAAACACCATATATTTT	CASSPTGPPGGNTIYF
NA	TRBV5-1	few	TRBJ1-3	TGCGCCAGCAGCCCTCTTCCCCAGGAACCCGGAAACACCATATATTTT	CASSPLPQEPGNTIYF
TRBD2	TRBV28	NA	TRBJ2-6	TGTGCCAGCAGCTCCCCTTGGACTAGCGGGAGGGCCATTGGGGCCAACGTCCTGACTTTC	CASSSPWTSGRAIGANVLTF
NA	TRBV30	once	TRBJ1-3	TGTGCCTGGAGCGACGGGTCGAACTCTGGAAACACCATATATTTT	CAWSDGSNSGNTIYF
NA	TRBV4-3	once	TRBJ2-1	TGCGCCAGCAGGGGTCTAGCGACAAATGAGCAGTTCTTC	CASRGLATNEQFF
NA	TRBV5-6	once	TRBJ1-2	TGTGCCAGCAGGCCCCGACAGAGCTATGGCTACACCTTC	CASRPRQSYGYTF
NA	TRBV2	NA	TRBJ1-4	TGTGCCAGCAGGCTCCGGGGGCTAAATAATGAAAAACTGTTTTTT	CASRLRGLNNEKLFF
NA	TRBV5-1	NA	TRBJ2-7	TGCGCCAGCAGCTTGGGACAGAGCAATGGCGGGCAGTACTTC	CASSLGQSNGGQYF
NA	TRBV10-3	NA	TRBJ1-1	TGTGCCATCAGTGATCCCAGAGGGAGGGACACTGAAGCTTTCTTT	CAISDPRGRDTEAFF
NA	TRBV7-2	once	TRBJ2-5	TGTGCCAGCAGCTCTTTAGTCCCAGAGACCCAGTACTTC	CASSSLVPETQYF